The 4 T cell receptor beta chains listed next were all sequenced from one sample in a study of blood T cell repertoires in COVID-19. The table came from immunoSEQ multiplex PCR; TCRdb's copy has only in-frame clones and leaves some out. The sample lists about 320,000 clones, around 86% seen once, with around 1.7% in the top ten. Sequencing used peripheral blood. Receptor source: a woman in her forties or fifties with acute or convalescent COVID-19.

This chain joins TRBV6-5 and TRBJ1-4, with D possibly TRBD1 on 5 matching bases. The germline V gene has CDR1 MNHEY and CDR2 SVGAGI. CDR3 length equals 12 residues. V lost 5 bases, J lost 8 bases, and 9 bases lay in between. The CDR3, as DNA: TGTGCCAGCAGTCTCAAGGGGGAAAAACTGTTTTTT. Translating it yields CASSLKGEKLFF.

CDR3 sequence: CASSLHSGGNEQFF. DNA of the CDR3: TGTGCCAGCAGTTTACATTCAGGGGGCAATGAGCAGTTCTTC. The chain couples TRBV28 to TRBJ2-1, with 7 bases fitting TRBD1. The junction had 4 bases not matched to a gene; V was cut back by 2 bases and J by 6 bases. CDR1 is MDHEN and CDR2 is SYDVKM in the germline V gene. CDR3 length equals 14 residues.

The V call is TRBV6-5, the J call TRBJ2-1; the match to TRBD1 covers 7 bases. The CDR3 has 15 amino acids. Losses at the gene ends were 6 bases for V and 2 bases for J; bases not matched to a gene: 7. CDR1 is MNHEY, CDR2 SVGAGI, per germline. DNA of the CDR3: TGTGCCAGCAGGACGACAGGGTTCGCCTACAATGAGCAGTTCTTC. This encodes CASRTTGFAYNEQFF.

The V gene is TRBV27, the J gene TRBJ1-5; 8 positions match TRBD1. CDR3 length: 16 amino acids. V lost 5 bases to trimming and J lost 2 bases; unmatched junction nucleotides: 8. Germline lookup yields CDR1 MNHEY and CDR2 SMNVEV (reference sequence). The CDR3 DNA follows: TGTGCCAGCAGTGCAAGGACAGGGATGGGCAATCAGCCCCAGCATTTT. Protein product: CASSARTGMGNQPQHF.